Listed below are T cell receptor beta chains from one sample, sequenced in a study of CDR3 diversity in severe acne. A single record per CDR3 protein comes from TCRdb applying MiXCR to the PCR reads. The data contain fewer than 90,000 distinct CDR3 sequences, about 53% of them singletons. The sample comprised blood. The receptor source for this set is a male donor with severe acne vulgaris. The CDR3 runs from the conserved cysteine through the conserved F or W. A D gene is named only where the DNA matches it firmly. Some rows have no size entry. The others give once, few or many, or a class for an expanded clone.

j_call,cdr3_length,clone_size,d_call,v_call,cdr3_nt,cdr3_aa
TRBJ1-6,14,NA,TRBD1,TRBV7-2,TGTGCCAGCAGCTCCGGGACAGGACTTTCACCCCTCCACTTT,CASSSGTGLSPLHF
TRBJ2-7,15,few,TRBD2,TRBV5-1,TGCGCCAGCAGCTTGCCGCTAGCGGGTAATAAGGAGCAGTACTTC,CASSLPLAGNKEQYF
TRBJ1-2,12,NA,NA,TRBV29-1,TGCAGCGTTGAGGACATTTACTATGGCTACACCTTC,CSVEDIYYGYTF
TRBJ2-5,13,NA,NA,TRBV4-3,TGCGCCAGCAGCCAGCGGCTTGGAGAGACCCAGTACTTC,CASSQRLGETQYF
TRBJ1-1,13,many,NA,TRBV2,TGTGCCAGCACTCGACAGTTGAACACTGAAGCTTTCTTT,CASTRQLNTEAFF
TRBJ1-1,15,few,NA,TRBV5-4,TGTGCCAGCAGCCTAATCTCCACCTTGAACACTGAAGCTTTCTTT,CASSLISTLNTEAFF
TRBJ2-5,14,many,TRBD1,TRBV7-9,TGTGCCAGCAGCTTATGGGGGACAGAAGAGACCCAGTACTTC,CASSLWGTEETQYF
TRBJ1-1,14,few,NA,TRBV30,TGTGCCTCAGATCCGGGGGGTGAAGGCACTGAAGCTTTCTTT,CASDPGGEGTEAFF
TRBJ2-7,12,NA,NA,TRBV6-6,TGTGCCAGCAGTGGCGGAACCTACGAGCAGTACTTC,CASSGGTYEQYF
TRBJ2-7,14,many,TRBD2,TRBV5-6,TGTGCCAGCAGCTTGGTAGCGGGAGTCCACGAGCAGTACTTC,CASSLVAGVHEQYF
TRBJ2-6,15,NA,NA,TRBV29-1,TGCAGCGTAAGAACATGGTCCTCTGGGGCCAACGTCCTGACTTTC,CSVRTWSSGANVLTF
TRBJ1-1,14,many,NA,TRBV18,TGTGCCAGCTCTGGGGACGGGACGAGGACTGAAGCTTTCTTT,CASSGDGTRTEAFF
TRBJ2-7,16,NA,TRBD2,TRBV25-1,TGTGCCAGCAGCATTGCCCTAGCGGGCGACTCCTACGAGCAGTACTTC,CASSIALAGDSYEQYF
TRBJ1-2,14,few,TRBD1,TRBV9,TGTGCCAGCAGCGTGAGGGACAGCTACTATGGCTACACCTTC,CASSVRDSYYGYTF
TRBJ1-4,15,once,NA,TRBV10-3,TGTGCCAGCAGTTACTCGCCTGGGACCGGTGAAAAACTGTTTTTT,CASSYSPGTGEKLFF